This T cell receptor (beta chain) emerged from a study of blood T cell repertoires in COVID-19. In the authors' workflow: Quantification of nucleated cells was approximated via reference gene primer amplification. Repertoires were generated with immunoSEQ multiplex PCR, while TCRdb's copy carries only in-frame clones and drops some. The V and J calls and clone size were taken over from that table, and D and trimming were inferred from the DNA. The table shows around 320,000 clones, with almost 85% occurring only once. After removal of 2 bases from V and 6 bases from J, the junction contained 3 bases not matched to a gene. This CDR3 is 13 amino acids long. Germline V gives CDR1 ENHRY, CDR2 SYGVKD.

The V and J genes are TRBV10-3 and TRBJ2-7; the match to TRBD1 covers 8 bases. The clonotype comes from a human donor in a cohort sampled during active COVID-19. The sequencing sample was made of peripheral blood. For the CDR3, the DNA is TGTGCCATCAGTGAGAAAACAGGGGGCGAGCAGTACTTC. Residues: CAISEKTGGEQYF.